This TCR beta chain was obtained from a study of blood T cells in healthy people across ages. Findings and caveats of the study: Conclusively comparing naive with antigen-experienced cells was impossible with unsorted PBMCs.

A second PCR, run for 7 to 11 cycles, used a sample-barcoded 5' primer plus a J-beta primer mix. Using its own MiXCR run on the 5' RACE reads, TCRdb lists one record per CDR3 protein. The table records roughly 830,000 distinct CDR3 sequences, about 62% of them present only once. To note about this clonotype: The antigen is undetermined.

Caucasian individuals from Russia who were healthy and aged 6 to 90 acted as donors. Every sample yielded at least 6 million isolated PBMCs. Sequenced input: blood. This sequence originates from a man aged 25 to 45 in good health.

In DNA, the CDR3 is TGTGCCAGCAGTATGACTAGCGGGCCCACAGATACGCAGTATTTT. Its protein is CASSMTSGPTDTQYF. The J gene is TRBJ2-3, the V gene TRBV6-5, with 10 positions matching TRBD2. This CDR3 is built from 15 residues. Germline assignment: CDR1 MNHEY and CDR2 SVGAGI. The J segment lost 2 bases and the V segment lost 5 bases, leaving 4 bases of the junction unmatched.